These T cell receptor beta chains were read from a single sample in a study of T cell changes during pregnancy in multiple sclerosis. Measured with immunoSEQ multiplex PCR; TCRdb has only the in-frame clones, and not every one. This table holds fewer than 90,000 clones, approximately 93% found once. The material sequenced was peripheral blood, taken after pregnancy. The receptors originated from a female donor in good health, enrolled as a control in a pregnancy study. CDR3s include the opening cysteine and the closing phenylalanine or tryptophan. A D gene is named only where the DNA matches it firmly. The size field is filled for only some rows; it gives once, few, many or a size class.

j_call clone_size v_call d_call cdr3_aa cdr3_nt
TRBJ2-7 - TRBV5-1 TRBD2 CASSLPLAGGPGEQYF TGCGCCAGCAGCTTACCACTAGCGGGAGGGCCGGGGGAGCAGTACTTC
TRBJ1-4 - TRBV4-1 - CASSQPDSPNEKLFF TGCGCCAGCAGCCAACCTGACAGCCCGAATGAAAAACTGTTTTTT
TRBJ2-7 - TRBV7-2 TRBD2 CASSLVQRGGEQYF TGTGCCAGCAGCTTAGTACAGCGGGGGGGAGAGCAGTACTTC
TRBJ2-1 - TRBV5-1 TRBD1 CASSLSQGAIDEQFF TGCGCCAGCAGCTTGTCTCAGGGGGCTATTGATGAGCAGTTCTTC
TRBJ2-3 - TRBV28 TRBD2 CASSFDGLAGDTDTQYF TGTGCCAGCAGTTTCGACGGACTAGCGGGAGACACAGATACGCAGTATTTT
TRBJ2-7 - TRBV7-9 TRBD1 CASSKTGGPYEQYF TGTGCCAGCAGCAAGACAGGGGGTCCCTACGAGCAGTACTTC
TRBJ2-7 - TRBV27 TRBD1 CASSFDRGLEQYF TGTGCCAGCAGTTTTGACAGGGGGCTCGAGCAGTACTTC
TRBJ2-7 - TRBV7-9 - CASSLVSSPYEQYF TGTGCCAGCAGCTTAGTCAGTAGCCCCTACGAGCAGTACTTC
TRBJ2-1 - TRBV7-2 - CASSLGGTSYNEQFF TGTGCCAGCAGCTTGGGAGGAACTTCCTACAATGAGCAGTTCTTC
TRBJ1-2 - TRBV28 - CAIPNMNYGYTF TGTGCCATCCCCAACATGAACTATGGCTACACCTTC
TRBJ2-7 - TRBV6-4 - CASSPNQGQYEQYF TGTGCCAGCAGCCCAAACCAGGGGCAATACGAGCAGTACTTC
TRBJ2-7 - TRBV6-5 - CASSSTRGQQYF TGTGCCAGCAGTTCGACCCGGGGTCAGCAGTACTTC
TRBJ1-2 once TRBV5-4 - CASTPTGVGDYGYTF TGTGCCAGCACCCCCACGGGGGTTGGGGACTATGGCTACACCTTC
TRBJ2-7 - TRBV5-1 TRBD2 CASSFTPSGSYEQYF TGCGCCAGCAGCTTCACCCCTAGCGGGAGCTACGAGCAGTACTTC
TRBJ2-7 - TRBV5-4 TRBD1 CASSFQMTGAAYEQYF TGTGCCAGCAGCTTCCAAATGACAGGGGCCGCCTACGAGCAGTACTTC
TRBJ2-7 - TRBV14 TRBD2 CASSQARTGGGEQYF TGTGCCAGCAGCCAAGCTAGAACGGGAGGAGGGGAGCAGTACTTC
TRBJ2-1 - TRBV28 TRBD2 CASSKEGGKLTYNEQFF TGTGCCAGCAGTAAGGAGGGAGGGAAACTGACCTACAATGAGCAGTTCTTC
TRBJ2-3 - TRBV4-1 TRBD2 CASSQESAGGWVDTQYF TGCGCCAGCAGCCAAGAAAGCGCGGGAGGGTGGGTAGATACGCAGTATTTT
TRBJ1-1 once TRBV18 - CASSADRLNTEAFF TGTGCCAGCTCAGCTGACAGGCTGAACACTGAAGCTTTCTTT
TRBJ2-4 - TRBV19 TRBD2 CASSMTSGGAKNIQYF TGTGCCAGTAGTATGACTAGCGGAGGAGCCAAAAACATTCAGTACTTC
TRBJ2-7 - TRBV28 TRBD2 CASSSGLAYPYEQYF TGTGCCAGCAGTTCGGGACTAGCGTACCCCTACGAGCAGTACTTC
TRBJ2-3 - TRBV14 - CASSQAWEAQYF TGTGCCAGCAGCCAAGCGTGGGAGGCGCAGTATTTT